These 16 T cell receptor beta chains share one sample of origin, sequenced in a study of regulatory T cells in long-lasting Graves disease. Stated time point: newly diagnosed GD, antithyroid drugs for less than 3 months. The TCR library was prepared using RNA isolated from PBMCs. Investigators prepared the TCR beta libraries by applying iRepertoire HTBI primers and Arm-PCR of CDR3 regions. Each CDR3 protein gets one entry after TCRdb re-called the multiplex PCR reads with MiXCR. The sample lists roughly 380,000 distinct CDR3 sequences; 15% to 18% were seen once. The sequences come from peripheral blood mononuclear cells (PBMCs), collected at new diagnosis, from a patient treated with antithyroid drugs. The receptor set was obtained from a female donor with Graves disease.

A few counts support this clonotype. This sequence joins TRBV5-5 and TRBJ1-5; D remains ambiguous. V was clipped by 4 bases and J by 7 bases, with 21 bases between them. CDR1 and CDR2 (germline): SGHKS, YYEKEE (reference sequence). This CDR3 region has 16 residues. This chain's CDR3 is CASSIGTRGQGQPQHF. CDR3 DNA: TGTGCCAGCAGCATAGGAACGAGAGGGCAAGGGCAGCCCCAGCATTTT.

This clonotype showed up many times. CDR3 sequence (DNA): TGTGCCAGCAGGGGACAGGGGGTCGGCGGCTACACCTTC. This codes for CASRGQGVGGYTF. The chain joins TRBV12-3 or TRBV12-4 to TRBJ1-2, with 11 bases aligning to TRBD1. Trimming cost V 6 bases and J 8 bases; bases outside gene matches: 5. The CDR3 is 13 residues long.

The V and J genes are TRBV7-3 and TRBJ2-5; the match to TRBD1 covers 9 bases. Germline V gives CDR1 SGHTA, CDR2 FQGTGA. CDR3 length: 15 residues. The V gene end was trimmed by 5 bases and the J gene end by 1 base; junction bases not matched to a gene: 5. The CDR3 loop reads CASSTRTGAQETQYF. The CDR3 DNA reads as TGTGCCAGCAGCACCCGGACAGGGGCCCAAGAGACCCAGTACTTC.

The sample holds many counts of this clonotype. The junction shows a germline mismatch at one end, possibly a read error. This sequence joins TRBV12-3 or TRBV12-4 and TRBJ1-1; 11 bases are a match to TRBD1. This CDR3 region has 12 residues. The chain's CDR3 is CASSYPDRGLLF. The CDR3 DNA reads as TGTGCCAGCAGTTACCCGGACAGGGGGCTTCTCTTT.

This clonotype has only a few counts. This rearrangement joins TRBV4-1 to TRBJ2-2, with 11 nucleotides matching TRBD2. V shed 2 bases, J shed 2 bases, and the junction held 16 bases outside the gene matches. From germline, CDR1 is MGHRA and CDR2 YSYEKL. The CDR3 length is 21 residues. The CDR3 nucleotides read TGCGCCAGCAGCCAACGCCAGTTTTCTATAGCGGGAGGGCCAAACACCGGGGAGCTGTTTTTT. Its protein is CASSQRQFSIAGGPNTGELFF.

This chain uses TRBV20-1 with TRBJ2-7; 9 nucleotides match TRBD1. V shed 5 bases, J shed 5 bases, and the junction held 4 bases outside the gene matches. Germline CDR1 and CDR2: DFQATT and SNEGSKA (reference sequence). The length of the CDR3 is 12 residues. CDR3 bases: TGCAGTGCTTGGGACAGGGTGAACGAGCAGTACTTC. Encoded protein: CSAWDRVNEQYF.

This clonotype was found many times. This chain connects TRBV15 to TRBJ1-1; 7 bases agree with TRBD1. Germline-derived CDR1 and CDR2 are LNHNV and YYDKDF (reference sequence). Germline trimming cut 1 base from V and 12 bases from J; bases unmatched to any gene: 11. The CDR3 sequence is 14 residues long. CDR3 sequence: CATSRGNIEQGPFF. The CDR3, as DNA: TGTGCCACCAGCAGAGGGAACATCGAACAGGGGCCTTTCTTT.

This clonotype was recorded at least ten times. This chain connects TRBV20-1 to TRBJ1-4, with D maybe TRBD1 (5 bases). In germline, CDR1 is DFQATT, CDR2 SNEGSKA (reference sequence). With 6 bases removed from V and 1 base from J, the gap between germline ends came to 12 bases. The CDR3 runs to 14 residues. The CDR3 DNA is TGCAGTGCCTCGCCGGGGGGAACTAATGAAAAACTGTTTTTT. This sequence encodes CSASPGGTNEKLFF.

The table lists this clonotype with many counts. An end of the junction does not agree with germline; a read error may underlie this. V and J are TRBV3-1 and TRBJ2-7; D is uncertain. The CDR3 length is 13 residues. From germline, CDR1 is LGHDT and CDR2 YNNKEL (reference sequence). CDR3 in DNA: TGTGCCAGCAGCCAAGAGGTGACCTACGAACAGTACTTC. Translation gives CASSQEVTYEQYF.

This clonotype appeared many times. The rearrangement links TRBV2 to TRBJ2-3; D ambiguous. The CDR3 consists of 11 residues. V was shortened by 6 bases and J by 1 base, with 2 bases between the two germline ends. Germline V gives CDR1 SNHLY, CDR2 FYNNEI. As DNA, the CDR3 is TGTGCCAGCAGGCGCACAGATACGCAGTATTTT. Translation: CASRRTDTQYF. The full variable domain, with the rest looked up from reference TRBV2 and TRBJ2-3, is EPEVTQTPSHQVTQMGQEVILRCVPISNHLYFYWYRQILGQKVEFLVSFYNNEISEKSEIFDDQFSVERPDGSNFTLKIRSTKLEDSAMYFCASRRTDTQYFGPGTRLTVL.

This clonotype occurred a few times. The chain joins TRBV6-5 to TRBJ2-2; tentative D call: TRBD1 (6 bases). The CDR3 covers 13 residues. Germline V CDR1 and CDR2: MNHEY, SVGAGI. The V and J ends lost 2 bases and 7 bases respectively, with 8 bases between them. CDR3 in amino acids: CASSYQTGGELFF. The CDR3 coding sequence is TGTGCCAGCAGTTACCAGACAGGCGGGGAGCTGTTTTTT.

The J gene is TRBJ2-7, the V gene TRBV12-3 or TRBV12-4, with a possible D match to TRBD2 (5 bases). CDR3 size: 15 residues. Trimming took 3 bases from V and 0 from J, leaving 12 bases between them. The CDR3 coding sequence is TGTGCCAGCAGTTTCGGGGTATTGGGCTCCTACGAGCAGTACTTC. This translates into CASSFGVLGSYEQYF.

This clonotype was observed many times. The chain links TRBV20-1 to TRBJ1-5; 9 bases are shared with TRBD1. The CDR3 runs 16 residues. The trim removed 0 bases at V and 2 bases at J, leaving 5 bases unmatched. Per germline, CDR1 DFQATT and CDR2 SNEGSKA (reference sequence). The CDR3 nucleotides are TGCAGTGCTAGAGATCGGGACAGGGTGCGCAATCAGCCCCAGCATTTT. Encoded protein: CSARDRDRVRNQPQHF.

This clonotype was counted ten times or more. This rearrangement joins TRBV25-1 to TRBJ1-2, with a possible D match to TRBD1 (5 bases). The CDR3 length is 13 residues. The V and J ends lost 2 bases and 3 bases respectively, with 7 bases between them. The germline CDR1 and CDR2 sequences are MGHDK and SYGVNS. The CDR3 DNA sequence: TGTGCCAGCAGTGAAGGAGGGGACTATGGCTACACCTTC. This codes for CASSEGGDYGYTF.

This clonotype was detected a few times. The chain uses TRBV7-2 and TRBJ2-5; D ambiguous. The V end lost 4 bases, the J end lost 0 bases, and 9 bases lay between the germline ends. The CDR3 is 14 amino acids. CDR1 and CDR2 (germline): SGHTA, FQGNSA. CDR3 in DNA: TGTGCCAGCAGCTCCAGTTGGTACCAAGAGACCCAGTACTTC. It translates to CASSSSWYQETQYF.

This clonotype was seen many times. The chain recombines TRBV5-1 with TRBJ1-1; no firm D call. The CDR3 consists of 15 residues. With 5 bases removed from V and 4 bases from J, the gap between germline ends came to 18 bases. Germline-derived CDR1 and CDR2 are SGHRS and YFSETQ. The CDR3 region is CASSFGVGDPTEAFF. CDR3 coding DNA: TGCGCCAGCAGTTTTGGGGTCGGGGATCCCACTGAAGCTTTCTTT.